This paragraph covers one TCR beta chain sequence. These data belong to a study of shared T cell receptors in the human thymus. Method: immunoSEQ multiplex PCR; TCRdb's copy keeps in-frame clones and lacks some. The sample gives more than 550,000 clones, over 75% of which show up once; just under 0.0095% is in the top ten. V lost 5 bases and J lost 5, with 11 bases in between. CDR3 length: 13 amino acids. The germline CDR1 and CDR2 sequences are LNHDA and SQIVND (reference sequence). These data are also associated with another study on human thymus T cells. That investigation notes: Obtained as resections during corrective heart surgery, the thymus tissue was then studied.

This TCR came from a boy under two years old with a congenital heart defect. The rearrangement joins TRBV19 to TRBJ2-3; no clear D. Sequencing was carried out using thymocytes. The DNA for the CDR3 is TGTGCCAGTAGTCGACGACACTTAGATACGCAGTATTTT. Protein sequence: CASSRRHLDTQYF.